This T cell receptor (beta chain) was recovered during a study of cytotoxic CD8 clonotypes in ibrutinib-treated CLL. About the research overall: Among responders, 24 were partial and 2 complete; after median approximately 70 months, about 15 stayed remitted and roughly twelve progressed. Overall study findings and caveats: Public clonotypes, an uncommon group, contracted or remained stable on treatment. Sampling times (in sustained-remission versus progressing patients) were not the same. The clonality went up when patients responded to ibrutinib and dropped back toward baseline at progression.

This clone was seen more than once but under ten times. The target antigen is unknown. Only in-frame clones appear in the TCRdb table, and some are missing; sequencing was by immunoSEQ multiplex PCR. The sample yields about 140,000 clones, 76% seen once. V gave up 4 bases and J gave up 2 bases; unmatched junction bases: 4. The CDR3 loop spans 14 amino acids. The germline gives CDR1 SGHTA, CDR2 FQGNSA. The V gene is TRBV7-2, the J gene TRBJ2-7; 8 bases fit TRBD2. The sample in question was PBMCs, obtained after 24 months of ibrutinib treatment. The TCR was taken from a human donor with chronic lymphocytic leukemia. CDR3 residues: CASSYTSGPYEQYF. The CDR3 DNA reads as TGTGCCAGCAGCTACACTAGCGGCCCCTACGAGCAGTACTTC.